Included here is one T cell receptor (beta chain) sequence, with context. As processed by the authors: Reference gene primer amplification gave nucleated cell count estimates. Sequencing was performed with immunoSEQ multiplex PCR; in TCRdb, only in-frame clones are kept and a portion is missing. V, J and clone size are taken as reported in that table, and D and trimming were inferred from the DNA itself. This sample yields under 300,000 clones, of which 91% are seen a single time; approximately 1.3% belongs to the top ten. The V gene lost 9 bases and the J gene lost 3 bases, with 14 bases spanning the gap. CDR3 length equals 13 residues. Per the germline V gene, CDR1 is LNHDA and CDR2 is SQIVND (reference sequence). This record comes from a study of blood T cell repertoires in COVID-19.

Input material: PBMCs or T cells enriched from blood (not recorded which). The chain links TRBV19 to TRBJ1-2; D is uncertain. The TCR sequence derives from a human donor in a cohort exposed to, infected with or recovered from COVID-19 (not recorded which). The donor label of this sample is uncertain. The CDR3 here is CASLSRGDYGYTF. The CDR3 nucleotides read TGTGCCAGCCTTTCCCGGGGAGACTATGGCTACACCTTC.